The present T cell receptor beta chain was sequenced within a study of human T cells and chemical hapten exposure. General study findings and limits: Versus controls, significantly more large CDR3 similarity clusters arose from expanded TCRs. No alteration of TCRs above 1 in 1000 frequency was seen with DPC sensitization.

Of note for this clonotype: Antigen specificity is unknown.

CDR1 and CDR2 (germline): ENHRY, SYGVKD. J gave up 7 bases and V 7 bases, and 11 bases lay outside the gene matches. The CDR3 has 14 amino acids. Described time point: patch test 1, 2 weeks after DPC sensitization. The treatment here: therapeutic diphenylcyclopropenone sensitization with weekly scalp DPC. For the library, individual cDNA molecules each received unique molecular identifiers. TCRdb re-called the RACE reads through MiXCR, storing one row per CDR3 protein. The sample yields around 160,000 distinct CDR3 sequences, more than 12% seen once. V usage is TRBV10-3 and J usage is TRBJ2-7; 9 nucleotides line up with TRBD1. The source was whole blood, collected in connection with sensitization to the hapten diphenylcyclopropenone (DPC). This receptor was obtained from a woman aged 25 to 39 with alopecia areata. Some clones in this sample may be carry-over from other donors' samples. This chain's CDR3 is CAINTGTGHREQYF. In DNA, the CDR3 is TGTGCCATCAACACCGGGACAGGGCATAGGGAGCAGTACTTC.